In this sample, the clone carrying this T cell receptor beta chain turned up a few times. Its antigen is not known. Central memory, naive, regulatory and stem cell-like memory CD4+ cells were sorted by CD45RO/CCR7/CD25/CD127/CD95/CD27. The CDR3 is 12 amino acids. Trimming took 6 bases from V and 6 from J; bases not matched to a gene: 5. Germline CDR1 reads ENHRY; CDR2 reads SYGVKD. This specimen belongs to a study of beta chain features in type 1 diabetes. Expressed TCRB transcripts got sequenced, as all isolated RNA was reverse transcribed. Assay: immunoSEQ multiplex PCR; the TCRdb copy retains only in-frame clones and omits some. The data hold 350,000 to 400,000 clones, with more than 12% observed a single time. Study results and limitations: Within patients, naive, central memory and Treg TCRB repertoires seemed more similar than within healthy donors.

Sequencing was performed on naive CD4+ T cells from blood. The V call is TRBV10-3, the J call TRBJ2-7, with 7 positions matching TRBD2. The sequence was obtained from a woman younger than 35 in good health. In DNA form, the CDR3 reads TGTGCCATCAGGGCTACTAGCGCCGAGCAGTACTTC. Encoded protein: CAIRATSAEQYF.